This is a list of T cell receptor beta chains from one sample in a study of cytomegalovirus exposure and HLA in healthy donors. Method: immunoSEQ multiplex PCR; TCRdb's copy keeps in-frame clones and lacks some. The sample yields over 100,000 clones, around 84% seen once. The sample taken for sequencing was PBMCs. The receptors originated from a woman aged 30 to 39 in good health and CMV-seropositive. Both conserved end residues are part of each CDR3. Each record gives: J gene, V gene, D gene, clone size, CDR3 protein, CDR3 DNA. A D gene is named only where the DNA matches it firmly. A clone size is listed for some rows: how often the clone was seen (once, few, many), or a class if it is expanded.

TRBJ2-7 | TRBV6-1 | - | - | CASSESRARGQQYF | TGTGCCAGCAGTGAAAGTCGGGCGCGGGGGCAGCAGTACTTC
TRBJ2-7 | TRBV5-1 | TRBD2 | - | CASSDPTSGGAGEQYF | TGCGCCAGCAGCGACCCTACTAGCGGGGGGGCAGGGGAGCAGTACTTC
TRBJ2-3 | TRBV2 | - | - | CASSEWGTVTDTQYF | TGTGCCAGTAGTGAATGGGGGACTGTAACAGATACGCAGTATTTT
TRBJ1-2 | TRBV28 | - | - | CASSSGVYGYTF | TGTGCCAGCAGTTCGGGAGTCTATGGCTACACCTTC
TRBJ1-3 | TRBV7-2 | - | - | CASSLGAWQLSGNTIYF | TGTGCCAGCAGCTTAGGGGCCTGGCAACTCTCTGGAAACACCATATATTTT
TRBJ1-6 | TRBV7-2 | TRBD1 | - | CASSPSTGGVDSPLHF | TGTGCCAGCAGCCCCTCGACAGGGGGTGTGGATTCACCCCTCCACTTT
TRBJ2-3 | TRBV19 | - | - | CASSIGIADTQYF | TGTGCCAGTAGTATCGGGATAGCAGATACGCAGTATTTT
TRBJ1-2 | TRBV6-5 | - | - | CASSYSDSLYGYTF | TGTGCCAGCAGTTACTCAGACAGCCTCTATGGCTACACCTTC
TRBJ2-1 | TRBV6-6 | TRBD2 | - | CASSPSSGGHNEQFF | TGTGCCAGCAGTCCCTCTAGCGGGGGCCACAATGAGCAGTTCTTC
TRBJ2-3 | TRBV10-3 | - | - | CAISATGTDTQYF | TGTGCCATCAGTGCTACAGGGACGGATACGCAGTATTTT
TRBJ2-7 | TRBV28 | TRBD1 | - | CASNRGLDEQYF | TGTGCCAGCAACAGGGGGCTCGACGAGCAGTACTTC
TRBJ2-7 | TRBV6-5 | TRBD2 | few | CASHPLAGGPVFF | TGTGCCAGCCACCCACTAGCGGGGGGGCCGGTGTTCTTC
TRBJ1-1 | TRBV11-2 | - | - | CASSLARYTEAFF | TGTGCCAGCAGCTTGGCCAGGTACACTGAAGCTTTCTTT
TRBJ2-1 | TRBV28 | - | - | CASRDSSSYNEQFF | TGTGCCAGCAGAGACAGTAGCTCCTACAATGAGCAGTTCTTC
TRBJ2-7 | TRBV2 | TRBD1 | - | CASSSDRESYEQYF | TGTGCCAGCAGTAGTGACAGGGAGAGCTACGAGCAGTACTTC
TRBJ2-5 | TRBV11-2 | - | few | CASSFRGGYQETQYF | TGTGCCAGCAGCTTTAGGGGGGGTTACCAAGAGACCCAGTACTTC
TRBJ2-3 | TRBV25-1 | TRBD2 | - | CASTSSGGPGDTQYF | TGTGCCAGCACCTCCAGCGGGGGCCCCGGGGATACGCAGTATTTT
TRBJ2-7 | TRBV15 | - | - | CATSRSRGTYEQYF | TGTGCCACCAGCAGGTCGAGAGGGACCTACGAGCAGTACTTC
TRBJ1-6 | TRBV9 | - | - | CASSDSGTYNSPLHF | TGTGCCAGCAGCGACTCCGGGACTTATAATTCACCCCTCCACTTT
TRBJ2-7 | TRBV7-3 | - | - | CASSLTGVSYEQYF | TGTGCCAGCAGCTTAACAGGGGTGTCCTACGAGCAGTACTTC
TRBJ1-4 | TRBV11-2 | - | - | CASSLVQGEKLFF | TGTGCCAGCAGCTTAGTCCAGGGCGAAAAACTGTTTTTT
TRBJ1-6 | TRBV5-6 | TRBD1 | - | CASSQGTGWAPLHF | TGTGCCAGCAGCCAAGGGACAGGGTGGGCACCCCTCCACTTT
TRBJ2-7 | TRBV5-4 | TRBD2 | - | CASSCSGEECEQYF | TGTGCCAGCAGCTGCAGCGGGGAGGAATGCGAGCAGTACTTC
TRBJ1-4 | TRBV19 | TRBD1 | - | CASSIDGDRDEKLFF | TGTGCCAGTAGTATAGATGGCGACAGGGATGAAAAACTGTTTTTT
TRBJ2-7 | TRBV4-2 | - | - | CASSQVSGDEQYF | TGTGCCAGCAGCCAAGTCTCAGGGGACGAGCAGTACTTC
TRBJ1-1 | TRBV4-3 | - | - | CASSQALSRDEAFF | TGCGCCAGCAGCCAAGCTCTCTCCAGGGATGAAGCTTTCTTT
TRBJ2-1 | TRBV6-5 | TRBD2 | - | CASWSRGGANEQFF | TGTGCCAGCTGGAGTCGCGGGGGGGCGAATGAGCAGTTCTTC
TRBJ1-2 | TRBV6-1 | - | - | CASSPGRFYGYTF | TGTGCCAGCAGTCCAGGCAGATTTTATGGCTACACCTTC
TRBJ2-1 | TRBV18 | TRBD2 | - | CASSPARSGGADEQFF | TGTGCCAGCTCACCGGCGAGGAGCGGGGGGGCTGATGAGCAGTTCTTC
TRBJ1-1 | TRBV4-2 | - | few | CASSQASLGSTEAFF | TGTGCCAGCAGCCAAGCCTCCTTGGGGAGTACTGAAGCTTTCTTT
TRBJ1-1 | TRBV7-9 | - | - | CASSSGVMNTEAFF | TGTGCCAGCAGCTCGGGTGTAATGAACACTGAAGCTTTCTTT
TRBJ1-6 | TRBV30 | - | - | CAWSVFGRVNSYNSPLHF | TGTGCCTGGAGTGTATTCGGCAGGGTGAACTCCTATAATTCACCCCTCCACTTT
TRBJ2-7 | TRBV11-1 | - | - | CASSLSMTVSRDF | TGTGCCAGCAGCTTATCAATGACAGTGTCTCGGGACTTC
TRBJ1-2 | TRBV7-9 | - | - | CASSPGDYGYTF | TGTGCCAGCAGCCCGGGGGACTATGGCTACACCTTC
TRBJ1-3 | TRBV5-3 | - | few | CAPSRGLHSGNTIYF | TGTGCCCCCTCAAGGGGACTTCACTCTGGAAACACCATATATTTT
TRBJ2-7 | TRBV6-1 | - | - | CASTEVGRANEQYF | TGTGCCAGCACGGAGGTAGGTAGGGCCAACGAGCAGTACTTC
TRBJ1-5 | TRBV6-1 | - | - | CASSFSGNPPQHF | TGTGCCAGCAGCTTCAGCGGTAATCCGCCCCAGCATTTT
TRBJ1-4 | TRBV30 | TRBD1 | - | CAWRRQGMGEKLFF | TGTGCCTGGAGGAGACAGGGGATGGGTGAAAAACTGTTTTTT
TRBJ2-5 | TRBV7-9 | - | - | CASSLVRGGGIETQYF | TGTGCCAGCAGCTTAGTGAGGGGGGGTGGTATAGAGACCCAGTACTTC
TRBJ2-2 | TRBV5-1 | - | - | CASSLARNTGELFF | TGCGCCAGCAGCTTGGCCCGGAACACCGGGGAGCTGTTTTTT
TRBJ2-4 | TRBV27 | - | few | CASSYRGLGGKNIQYF | TGTGCCAGCAGTTATCGTGGGCTCGGTGGCAAAAACATTCAGTACTTC
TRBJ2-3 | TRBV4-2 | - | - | CASSQDGRGTDTQYF | TGTGCCAGCAGCCAAGATGGGCGGGGCACAGATACGCAGTATTTT
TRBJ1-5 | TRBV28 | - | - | CASSLRTAPQHF | TGTGCCAGCAGTCTCCGGACAGCACCCCAGCATTTT
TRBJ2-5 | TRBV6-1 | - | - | CASSITGLAETQYF | TGTGCCAGCAGTATCACAGGTTTGGCGGAGACCCAGTACTTC
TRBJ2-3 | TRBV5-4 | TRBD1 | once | CASSLRGGQPDTQYF | TGTGCCAGCAGCTTGAGAGGGGGCCAGCCAGATACGCAGTATTTT